These 11 T cell receptor beta chains originate from one sample sequenced in a study of blood T cell repertoires in COVID-19. The method was immunoSEQ multiplex PCR; TCRdb's version includes in-frame clones alone and lacks a portion of them. The table includes hundreds of thousands of clones, roughly 84% detected once. Sequencing was carried out using PBMCs or T cells enriched from blood (not recorded which). All receptors derive from a woman between 40 and 55 years old who had recovered from COVID-19.

J is TRBJ2-2 and V is TRBV27; 7 nucleotides match TRBD1. The CDR3 is 14 amino acids. V dropped 3 bases and J dropped 4; count of bases not matched to a gene: 2. CDR1 and CDR2 from the germline V gene are MNHEY and SMNVEV (reference sequence). CDR3 sequence: CASSFQGVTGELFF. DNA of the CDR3: TGTGCCAGCAGTTTCCAGGGGGTCACCGGGGAGCTGTTTTTT.

The V gene is TRBV5-4, the J gene TRBJ1-4; D unresolved. V lost 1 base, J lost 3 bases, and 10 bases lay in between. This CDR3 region has 15 residues. In germline, CDR1 is SGHNT, CDR2 YYREEE (reference sequence). CDR3 loop: CASSLTGKPNEKLFF. The CDR3 nucleotides are TGTGCCAGCAGCTTGACGGGGAAACCTAATGAAAAACTGTTTTTT.

The V gene is TRBV14, the J gene TRBJ1-1; TRBD1 is a possible D gene (5 bases). Trimming pared 2 bases from V and 1 base from J, leaving 8 bases between. The germline CDR1 and CDR2 sequences are SGHDN and FVKESK. The CDR3 consists of 14 residues. CDR3 region: CASSQNRKNTEAFF. The DNA of the CDR3 is TGTGCCAGCAGCCAAAACAGGAAGAACACTGAAGCTTTCTTT.

The rearrangement links TRBV28 to TRBJ1-2, with TRBD1 identical over 8 bases. The CDR3 runs to 15 residues. The junction had 8 bases not matched to a gene; V was cut back by 5 bases and J by 3 bases. Germline V gene data show CDR1 as MDHEN and CDR2 as SYDVKM. CDR3 in amino acids: CASSHPRGPDYGYTF. The CDR3, as DNA: TGTGCCAGCAGTCATCCCAGGGGGCCGGACTATGGCTACACCTTC.

The chain combines TRBV11-2 with TRBJ2-5; 11 bases map to TRBD2. The germline V gene encodes CDR1 SGHAT and CDR2 FQNNGV. With V trimmed by 5 bases and J by 1 base, 6 bases remained unmatched. CDR3 size: 16 residues. The DNA of the CDR3 is TGTGCCAGCAGCCGCCTAGCGGGAGGTCCCCAAGAGACCCAGTACTTC. Its translation is CASSRLAGGPQETQYF.

The CDR3 protein is CASSMLAGVEYNEQFF. The CDR3 DNA reads as TGTGCCAGTAGTATGCTAGCGGGAGTCGAATACAATGAGCAGTTCTTC. The chain combines TRBV19 with TRBJ2-1; 10 bases map to TRBD2. Germline CDR1 is LNHDA and CDR2 is SQIVND (reference sequence). The CDR3 runs 16 residues. The junction had 6 bases not matched to a gene; V was cut back by 3 bases and J by 4 bases. The complete variable domain, with remaining parts taken from reference TRBV19 and TRBJ2-1, reads DGGITQSPKYLFRKEGQNVTLSCEQNLNHDAMYWYRQDPGQGLRLIYYSQIVNDFQKGDIAEGYSVSREKKESFPLTVTSAQKNPTAFYLCASSMLAGVEYNEQFFGPGTRLTVL.

This clone was picked up one time. The chain links TRBV11-3 to TRBJ2-5; 8 bases are shared with TRBD2. This CDR3 region has 16 residues. V gave up 4 bases and J gave up 2 bases; unmatched junction bases: 9. Germline V lookup: CDR1 SGHNT, CDR2 YENEEA. Here the CDR3 reads CASSSPKAGDQETQYF. In nucleotides, the CDR3 is TGTGCCAGCAGCTCTCCAAAAGCGGGAGATCAAGAGACCCAGTACTTC.

This clone was detected once. The V gene is TRBV5-1, the J gene TRBJ2-3, with a tentative D call TRBD2 (5 bases). The CDR3 is made up of 15 amino acids. Germline V gives CDR1 SGHRS, CDR2 YFSETQ. V lost 0 bases to trimming and J lost 1 base, with 9 bases between them. This CDR3 reads CASSLEGGRTDTQYF. The CDR3 nucleotides read TGCGCCAGCAGCTTGGAAGGCGGGCGCACAGATACGCAGTATTTT.

The rearrangement joins TRBV28 to TRBJ1-2; 8 bases are a match to TRBD1. CDR3 length: 15 residues. Germline CDR1 and CDR2: MDHEN and SYDVKM. J gave up 4 bases and V 5 bases, and 9 bases lay outside the gene matches. The CDR3 DNA reads TGTGCCAGCAGTATACGACAGGGGATGGTCTATGGCTACACCTTC. This encodes CASSIRQGMVYGYTF.

The chain is built from TRBV28 and TRBJ2-1; 9 bases align to TRBD2. This CDR3 comprises 15 residues. Germline-derived CDR1 and CDR2 are MDHEN and SYDVKM. Germline trimming cut 6 bases from V and 8 bases from J; bases unmatched to any gene: 11. CDR3 sequence: CASSPRASGNDEQFF. In DNA, the CDR3 is TGTGCCAGCAGCCCTCGTGCTAGCGGGAACGATGAGCAGTTCTTC. The complete variable domain, with remaining parts taken from reference TRBV28 and TRBJ2-1, reads DVKVTQSSRYLVKRTGEKVFLECVQDMDHENMFWYRQDPGLGLRLIYFSYDVKMKEKGDIPEGYSVSREKKERFSLILESASTNQTSMYLCASSPRASGNDEQFFGPGTRLTVL.

The V gene is TRBV11-3, the J gene TRBJ2-7; D might be TRBD2 (6 bases). The CDR3 is made up of 16 amino acids. V lost 2 bases and J 2 bases, leaving 16 bases between the germline ends. The germline CDR1 and CDR2 sequences are SGHNT and YENEEA. The CDR3 region has the DNA TGTGCCAGCAGCTTACCCCCGGGACTCCTCCCCTACGAGCAGTACGTC. The encoded protein is CASSLPPGLLPYEQYV.